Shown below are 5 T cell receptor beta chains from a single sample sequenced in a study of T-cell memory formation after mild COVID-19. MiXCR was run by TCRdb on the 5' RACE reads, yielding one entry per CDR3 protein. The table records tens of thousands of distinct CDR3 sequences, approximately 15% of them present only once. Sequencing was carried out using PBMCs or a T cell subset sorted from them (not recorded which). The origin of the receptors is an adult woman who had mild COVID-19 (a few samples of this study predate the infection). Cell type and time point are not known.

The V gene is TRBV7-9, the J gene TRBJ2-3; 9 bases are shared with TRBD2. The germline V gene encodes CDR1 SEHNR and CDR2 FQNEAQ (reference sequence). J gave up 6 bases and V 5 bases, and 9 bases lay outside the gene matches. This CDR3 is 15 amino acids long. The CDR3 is CASSLGRGGQDTQYF. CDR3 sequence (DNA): TGTGCCAGCAGCCTGGGGCGGGGGGGCCAGGATACGCAGTATTTT. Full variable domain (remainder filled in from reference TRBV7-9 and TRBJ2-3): DTGVSQNPRHKITKRGQNVTFRCDPISEHNRLYWYRQTLGQGPEFLTYFQNEAQLEKSRLLSDRFSAERPKGSFSTLEIQRTEQGDSAMYLCASSLGRGGQDTQYFGPGTRLTVL.

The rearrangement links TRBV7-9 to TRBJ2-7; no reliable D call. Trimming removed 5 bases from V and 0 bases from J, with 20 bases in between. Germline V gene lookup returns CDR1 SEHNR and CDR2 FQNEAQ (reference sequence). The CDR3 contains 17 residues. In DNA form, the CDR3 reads TGTGCCAGCAGCCCACCCATGACGGGTTCCCTCTCCTACGAGCAGTACTTC. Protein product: CASSPPMTGSLSYEQYF.

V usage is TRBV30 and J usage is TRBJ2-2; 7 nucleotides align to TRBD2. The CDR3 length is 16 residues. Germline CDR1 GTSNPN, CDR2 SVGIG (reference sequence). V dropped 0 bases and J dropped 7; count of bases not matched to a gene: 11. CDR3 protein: CAWSVLIRAGDGELFF. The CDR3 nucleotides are TGTGCCTGGAGTGTATTGATCAGGGCGGGAGACGGGGAGCTGTTTTTT.

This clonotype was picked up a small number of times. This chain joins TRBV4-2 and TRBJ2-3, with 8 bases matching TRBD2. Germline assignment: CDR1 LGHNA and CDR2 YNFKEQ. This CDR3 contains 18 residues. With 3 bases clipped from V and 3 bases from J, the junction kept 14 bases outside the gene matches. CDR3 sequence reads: CASSHLTRGLVGTDTQYF. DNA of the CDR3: TGTGCCAGCAGCCATCTCACCCGGGGACTAGTTGGGACAGATACGCAGTATTTT.

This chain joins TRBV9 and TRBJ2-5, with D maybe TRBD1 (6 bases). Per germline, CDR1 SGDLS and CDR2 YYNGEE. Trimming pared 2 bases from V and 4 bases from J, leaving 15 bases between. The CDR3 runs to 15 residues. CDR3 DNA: TGTGCCAGCAGCGTGGGGGACACCATGAGAGAGACCCAGTACTTC. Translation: CASSVGDTMRETQYF.